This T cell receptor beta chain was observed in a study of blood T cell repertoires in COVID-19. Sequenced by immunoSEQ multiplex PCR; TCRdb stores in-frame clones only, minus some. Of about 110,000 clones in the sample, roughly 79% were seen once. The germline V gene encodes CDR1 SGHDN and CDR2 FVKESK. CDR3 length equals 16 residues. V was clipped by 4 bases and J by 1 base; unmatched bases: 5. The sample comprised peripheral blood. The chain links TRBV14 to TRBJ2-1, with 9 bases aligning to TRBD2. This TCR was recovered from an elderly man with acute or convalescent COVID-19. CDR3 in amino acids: CASSLIAGESYNEQFF. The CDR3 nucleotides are TGTGCCAGCAGCCTAATAGCGGGAGAATCCTACAATGAGCAGTTCTTC.